Presented here are 15 T cell receptor beta chains from one specimen sequenced in a study of T cell repertoires in aging, cancer and after chemotherapy. Multiplex touch-down PCR with TRB-A/B primers amplified rearranged V-D-J TRB sequences. TCRdb processed the multiplex PCR reads anew with MiXCR; each CDR3 protein has one entry. This sample has some 2,900 distinct CDR3 sequences; roughly a third occur once, and the top ten carry 45% to 50%. The template was genomic DNA from peripheral blood, not RNA. The specimen sequenced was blood. Source of these receptors: a human donor in good health.

In this sample, this clonotype turned up a few times. This sequence joins TRBV5-5 and TRBJ2-1; D gene uncertain. With 0 bases removed from V and 9 bases from J, the gap between germline ends came to 13 bases. Germline V gene sequence: CDR1 SGHKS, CDR2 YYEKEE (reference sequence). There are 14 residues in the CDR3. CDR3 sequence: CASSLAIPNGEQFF. The CDR3 nucleotides are TGTGCCAGCAGCTTGGCCATACCCAACGGTGAGCAGTTCTTC.

Judged by abundance, this clonotype is medium-sized. This rearrangement joins TRBV27 to TRBJ1-1; tentatively, D is TRBD1 (6 bases). The germline CDR1 and CDR2 sequences are MNHEY and SMNVEV (reference sequence). The CDR3 spans 13 residues. Deletions cut 6 bases from V and 1 base from J, with 9 bases between. The CDR3 nucleotides read TGTGCCAGCAGACAGGGACAGAACACTGAAGCTTTCTTT. Its protein is CASRQGQNTEAFF.

This clonotype was seen a few times. J is TRBJ1-1 and V is TRBV18, with unresolved D. Trimming shortened V by 2 bases and J by 3 bases, and 13 bases separated the two germline ends. CDR3 length: 15 amino acids. The V gene's germline CDR1 is KGHSH and CDR2 LQKENI. CDR3 in DNA: TGTGCCAGCTCACCAGAGGAGTTGATTTACACTGAAGCTTTCTTT. Its protein is CASSPEELIYTEAFF.

Worth noting for this clonotype: A much larger clone differs by one base, so this may be a read error. The chain employs TRBV29-1 and TRBJ2-7; D is possibly TRBD2 (6 bases). The germline V gene encodes CDR1 SQVTM and CDR2 ANQGSEA. V lost 0 bases and J lost 4, with 16 bases in between. CDR3 length: 15 residues. The CDR3 region has the DNA TGCAGCGTTGAAGATTTGGAGGGTGGGGGTTACGAGCAGTACTTC. Protein product: CSVEDLEGGGYEQYF.

The chain recombines TRBV5-5 with TRBJ1-5; D remains unclear. Trimming removed 4 bases at V and 2 bases at J, with 16 bases between. The CDR3 loop spans 16 amino acids. In germline, CDR1 is SGHKS, CDR2 YYEKEE (reference sequence). The CDR3 reads CASSQRGVGGNQPQHF. The CDR3, as DNA: TGTGCCAGCAGCCAACGAGGCGTAGGAGGCAATCAGCCCCAGCATTTT. Based on the CDR3 plus reference TRBV5-5 and TRBJ1-5, the full variable domain is DAGVTQSPTHLIKTRGQQVTLRCSPISGHKSVSWYQQVLGQGPQFIFQYYEKEERGRGNFPDRFSARQFPNYSSELNVNALLLGDSALYLCASSQRGVGGNQPQHFGDGTRLSIL.

The rearrangement uses TRBV6-6 and TRBJ2-5, with 7 bases lining up with TRBD1. V trimming: 6 bases; J trimming: 4 bases; junction bases outside the gene matches: 5. The CDR3 is made up of 13 amino acids. CDR1 and CDR2 (germline): MNHNY, SVGAGI (reference sequence). CDR3 nucleotides: TGTGCCAGCAGGCGCCGGGACAGAGAGACCCAGTACTTC. It is translated as CASRRRDRETQYF.

This clonotype turned up a few times. V usage is TRBV6-5 and J usage is TRBJ2-5, with D perhaps being TRBD1 or TRBD2 (5 bases each). The CDR3 covers 14 residues. Germline values: CDR1 MNHEY, CDR2 SVGAGI. Trimming left V 6 bases short and J 4 bases short, with 15 bases between. DNA of the CDR3: TGTGCCAGCAGCTCGGGACCCGGAGGAGAGACCCAGTACTTC. The encoded protein is CASSSGPGGETQYF.

Written as DNA, the CDR3 is TGTGCCAGTAGTCCCCAGCGCCGGGGATCCCCCGATACGCAGTATTTT. As protein: CASSPQRRGSPDTQYF. The rearrangement links TRBV19 to TRBJ2-3; D may be TRBD2 (5 bases). With 5 bases removed from V and 6 bases from J, the gap between germline ends came to 21 bases. The CDR3 length is 16 residues. Germline CDR1 is LNHDA and CDR2 is SQIVND (reference sequence).

The sample holds a few counts of this clonotype. The rearrangement uses TRBV19 and TRBJ1-5; TRBD1 aligns across 9 bases. This CDR3 has 16 residues. V gave up 4 bases and J gave up 0 bases; unmatched junction bases: 4. Germline V gene lookup returns CDR1 LNHDA and CDR2 SQIVND (reference sequence). The CDR3 nucleotides read TGTGCCAGTAGTAGAGGACAGGGGTATAGCAATCAGCCCCAGCATTTT. It translates to CASSRGQGYSNQPQHF.

The V and J genes are TRBV6-5 and TRBJ1-1; perhaps TRBD1 as D (6 bases). Germline V lookup: CDR1 MNHEY, CDR2 SVGAGI. Trimming took off 6 bases at V and 6 bases at J, with 17 bases between the two ends. The CDR3 has 14 residues. CDR3 region: CASSRGTPGPEAFF. The CDR3, as DNA: TGTGCCAGCAGCCGCGGGACACCCGGGCCTGAAGCTTTCTTT.

This clonotype was detected only a few times. V is TRBV19 and J is TRBJ1-2, with 10 bases identical to TRBD1. The CDR3 extends over 16 amino acids. V lost 5 bases and J lost 8; bases outside the gene matches: 14. Germline V gives CDR1 LNHDA, CDR2 SQIVND (reference sequence). CDR3 sequence (DNA): TGTGCCAGTAGTGAAACCGGGACAGGGGCGTATCGGGGCTACACCTTC. It translates to CASSETGTGAYRGYTF.

This chain connects TRBV20-1 to TRBJ1-4; tentatively, D is TRBD1 (6 bases). CDR1 is DFQATT, CDR2 SNEGSKA, per germline (reference sequence). The CDR3 has 11 residues. V was cut by 3 bases and J by 8 bases, with 7 bases left in between. Here the CDR3 reads CSASRGEKLFF. CDR3 bases: TGCAGTGCTAGTAGGGGGGAAAAACTGTTTTTT.

This clonotype has just a few counts. V is TRBV19 and J is TRBJ1-5; D possibly corresponds to TRBD1 (6 bases). Trimming removed 11 bases from V and 3 bases from J, with 14 bases in between. CDR1 is LNHDA and CDR2 is SQIVND in the germline V gene (reference sequence). CDR3 length equals 13 residues. DNA of the CDR3: TGTGCCTCCGCTGGGGGGGCCAATCAGCCCCAGCATTTT. Protein product: CASAGGANQPQHF.

The chain carries TRBV12-3 or TRBV12-4 and TRBJ1-2; D call uncertain. V lost 0 bases and J 1 base, leaving 12 bases between the germline ends. CDR3 length: 16 residues. CDR3 sequence: CASSLALTGFNYGYTF. The CDR3, as DNA: TGTGCCAGCAGTTTAGCCTTAACGGGATTTAACTATGGCTACACCTTC.

The chain has TRBV13 and TRBJ1-4; 9 bases fit TRBD1. The V segment lost 5 bases and the J segment 5 bases; nucleotides outside the gene matches: 3. Germline-derived CDR1 and CDR2 are PRHDT and FYEKMQ (reference sequence). This CDR3 comprises 14 residues. CDR3 sequence: CASSAGQGNEKLFF. The CDR3 DNA is TGTGCCAGCAGCGCGGGACAGGGAAATGAAAAACTGTTTTTT. Supplemented by reference TRBV13 and TRBJ1-4, the full variable domain reads AAGVIQSPRHLIKEKRETATLKCYPIPRHDTVYWYQQGPGQDPQFLISFYEKMQSDKGSIPDRFSAQQFSDYHSELNMSSLELGDSALYFCASSAGQGNEKLFFGSGTQLSVL.